Each of the 22 T cell receptor beta chains below was sequenced from the same sample in a study of blood T cell repertoires in COVID-19 (dated by TCRdb to about 2020). The library came from the immunoSEQ multiplex PCR assay. Imported from immuneACCESS, the table was reduced by TCRdb to in-frame sequences with V and J called. These copies leave out some clones; in studies compared against another copy, an unresolved V gene accounts for under half, and the cause of the remainder is not known. The sample yields about 76,000 clones; around nine tenths were counted once. The top ten hold 1.4% to 1.5% of the sample. The sequencing input was peripheral blood. Receptors originate from a man between 50 and 59 years old with acute or convalescent COVID-19.

The chain has TRBV18 and TRBJ2-2, with 7 bases that match TRBD2. Germline V gene data show CDR1 as KGHSH and CDR2 as LQKENI. Trimming took 3 bases from V and 2 from J; bases not matched to a gene: 9. The CDR3 consists of 17 residues. The CDR3, as DNA: TGTGCCAGCTCACCGCTGGCCGGGACTATTAACACCGGGGAGCTGTTTTTT. As protein: CASSPLAGTINTGELFF.

The rearrangement links TRBV10-3 to TRBJ1-5; no clear D gene. CDR3 length equals 15 residues. Per the germline V gene, CDR1 is ENHRY and CDR2 is SYGVKD. V was trimmed by 3 bases and J by 1 base, leaving 10 bases between them. For the CDR3, the DNA is TGTGCCATCAGTGAAGGAGGGAAGAGCAATCAGCCCCAGCATTTT. Translated, it gives CAISEGGKSNQPQHF.

This chain connects TRBV2 to TRBJ2-7, with D possibly matching TRBD2 (6 bases). The V end lost 6 bases, the J end lost 0 bases, and 12 bases lay between the germline ends. This CDR3 contains 14 residues. CDR1 is SNHLY and CDR2 is FYNNEI in the germline V gene. The CDR3 coding sequence is TGTGCCAGCAGACTTGTAGCGGTCTCCTACGAGCAGTACTTC. Its translation: CASRLVAVSYEQYF.

In its sample, this clone was seen a few times. V gene TRBV28 combines with J gene TRBJ1-5, with D maybe TRBD1 (6 bases). CDR3 length equals 14 residues. Per the germline V gene, CDR1 is MDHEN and CDR2 is SYDVKM. V was pared by 6 bases and J by 7 bases, with 16 bases between. The CDR3 is CASSKGGARQPQHF. DNA of the CDR3: TGTGCCAGCAGCAAGGGGGGGGCGCGACAGCCCCAGCATTTT.

CDR3 nucleotide sequence: TGTGCCAGCAGCCAAGCCTCCTTATTCGACAGGAGGAACACTGAAGCTTTCTTT. Translating gives CASSQASLFDRRNTEAFF. V usage is TRBV14 and J usage is TRBJ1-1; the D gene is possibly TRBD1 (6 bases). The CDR3 has 18 residues. Germline CDR1 is SGHDN and CDR2 is FVKESK. V was clipped by 1 base and J by 1 base, with 19 bases between them.

The chain has TRBV2 and TRBJ1-3; possibly TRBD1 for D (5 bases). The ends were cut back, 2 bases at V and 8 bases at J, with 13 bases in the middle. This CDR3 comprises 14 residues. Germline V gives CDR1 SNHLY, CDR2 FYNNEI. This CDR3 reads CASSELSGKYTIYF. CDR3 sequence (DNA): TGTGCCAGCAGTGAATTGTCAGGGAAATACACCATATATTTT. The whole variable domain, filled in from reference TRBV2 and TRBJ1-3, reads EPEVTQTPSHQVTQMGQEVILRCVPISNHLYFYWYRQILGQKVEFLVSFYNNEISEKSEIFDDQFSVERPDGSNFTLKIRSTKLEDSAMYFCASSELSGKYTIYFGEGSWLTVV.

This CDR3 is CATQDSYEQYF. In nucleotides, the CDR3 is TGTGCCACCCAAGACAGCTACGAGCAGTACTTC. V and J are TRBV15 and TRBJ2-7; tentative D call: TRBD1 (5 bases). This CDR3 has 11 residues. Trimming shortened V by 8 bases and J by 3 bases, and 8 bases separated the two germline ends. Germline CDR1 is LNHNV and CDR2 is YYDKDF (reference sequence).

This clone occurred once. The genes are TRBV4-1 and TRBJ1-6; 7 nucleotides line up with TRBD1. Germline CDR1 is MGHRA and CDR2 is YSYEKL. The J segment lost 12 bases and the V segment lost 3 bases, leaving 14 bases of the junction unmatched. The CDR3 loop spans 16 amino acids. CDR3 loop: CASSHKQGPYLGPLHF. In DNA, the CDR3 is TGCGCCAGCAGCCATAAACAGGGGCCCTACCTTGGACCCCTCCACTTT.

The genes are TRBV6-4 and TRBJ2-1; TRBD2 matches 11 bases. In germline, CDR1 is MRHNA, CDR2 SNTAGT. The CDR3 contains 13 residues. V lost 5 bases, J lost 8 bases, and 2 bases stayed unmatched. The CDR3 here is CASSLAGGDEQFF. The CDR3 DNA reads TGTGCCAGCAGTCTAGCGGGAGGAGATGAGCAGTTCTTC.

V is TRBV3-1 (or the pseudogene TRBV3-2) and J is TRBJ2-1; 9 nucleotides line up with TRBD2. The CDR3 totals 14 residues. Germline V gene lookup returns CDR1 LGHDT and CDR2 YNNKEL (reference sequence). The V and J ends lost 2 bases and 6 bases, in that order; junction bases with no gene match: 2. CDR3 in amino acids: CASSQPSGTNEQFF. For the CDR3, the DNA is TGTGCCAGCAGCCAACCTAGCGGGACCAATGAGCAGTTCTTC.

This chain uses TRBV30 with TRBJ1-1; D is possibly TRBD1 (5 bases). Germline CDR1 reads GTSNPN; CDR2 reads SVGIG (reference sequence). Trimming left V 3 bases short and J 5 bases short, with 16 bases between. The CDR3 is 14 amino acids. The CDR3 region has the DNA TGTGCCTGGAGAGGCAGGGTTTCATGGACTGAAGCTTTCTTT. As protein: CAWRGRVSWTEAFF.

The V and J genes are TRBV3-1 (or the pseudogene TRBV3-2) and TRBJ2-1, with a possible D match to TRBD1 (6 bases). Germline CDR1 is LGHDT and CDR2 is YNNKEL (reference sequence). The CDR3 length is 14 residues. V gave up 1 base and J gave up 6 bases, with 10 bases separating them. The CDR3 bases are TGTGCCAGCAGCCAAGTCAGGGGTTCCAATGAGCAGTTCTTC. Its translation: CASSQVRGSNEQFF.

V and J are TRBV19 and TRBJ1-6; 7 nucleotides match TRBD1. The CDR3 loop spans 13 amino acids. J was trimmed by 7 bases and V by 5 bases; bases with no gene match: 2. Germline V CDR1 and CDR2: LNHDA, SQIVND (reference sequence). This CDR3 reads CASSDRVNSPLHF. In nucleotides, the CDR3 is TGTGCCAGTAGTGACAGGGTGAATTCACCCCTCCACTTT.

The chain is built from TRBV7-3 and TRBJ2-1; 12 positions agree with TRBD2. Trimming removed 8 bases from V and 6 bases from J; junction bases left unmatched: 2. In germline, CDR1 is SGHTA, CDR2 FQGTGA. The CDR3 covers 13 residues. CDR3 in DNA: TGTGCCAGCGCTAGCGGGAGGGCCAATGAGCAGTTCTTC. Amino acids: CASASGRANEQFF.

This chain links TRBV27 with TRBJ2-3; TRBD1 matches 7 bases. Germline loops: CDR1 MNHEY, CDR2 SMNVEV (reference sequence). V lost 5 bases, J lost 5 bases, and 4 bases stayed unmatched. The length of the CDR3 is 13 residues. CDR3 sequence: CASSTDRVDTQYF. The CDR3 bases are TGTGCCAGCAGTACTGACAGGGTAGATACGCAGTATTTT.

CDR3 protein: CASSEALYRGPANYGYTF. In DNA, the CDR3 is TGTGCCAGCAGTGAAGCGCTTTACAGGGGACCAGCAAACTATGGCTACACCTTC. The chain couples TRBV2 to TRBJ1-2; 7 nucleotides line up with TRBD1. The CDR3 spans 18 residues. Germline lookup yields CDR1 SNHLY and CDR2 FYNNEI. V shed 0 bases, J shed 2 bases, and the junction held 12 bases outside the gene matches. The variable domain in full, completed from reference TRBV2 and TRBJ1-2, reads EPEVTQTPSHQVTQMGQEVILRCVPISNHLYFYWYRQILGQKVEFLVSFYNNEISEKSEIFDDQFSVERPDGSNFTLKIRSTKLEDSAMYFCASSEALYRGPANYGYTFGSGTRLTVV.

The V and J genes are TRBV19 and TRBJ1-1, with D perhaps TRBD1 (6 bases). In germline, CDR1 is LNHDA, CDR2 SQIVND (reference sequence). Trimming left V 11 bases short and J 3 bases short, with 13 bases between. The CDR3 is 12 residues long. In nucleotides, the CDR3 is TGTGCCGGCAGGGGCTGGGACACTGAAGCTTTCTTT. It is translated as CAGRGWDTEAFF.

The V gene is TRBV4-1, the J gene TRBJ2-3; D gene ambiguous. Germline lookup yields CDR1 MGHRA and CDR2 YSYEKL. Trimming left V 1 base short and J 2 bases short, with 7 bases between. CDR3 length: 14 amino acids. DNA of the CDR3: TGCGCCAGCAGCCAAGTGGGCAACACAGATACGCAGTATTTT. Amino acids: CASSQVGNTDTQYF.

This clone was picked up one time. The gene calls are TRBV3-1 (or the pseudogene TRBV3-2) and TRBJ2-3, with TRBD2 matching 14 bases. CDR1 LGHDT and CDR2 YNNKEL come from the germline V gene (reference sequence). The CDR3 runs to 14 residues. J gave up 5 bases and V 8 bases, and 3 bases lay outside the gene matches. The CDR3 is CASGTSGGGDTQYF. The DNA for the CDR3 is TGTGCCAGCGGGACTAGCGGGGGAGGAGATACGCAGTATTTT.

In its sample, this clone was seen once. The V and J genes are TRBV3-1 (or the pseudogene TRBV3-2) and TRBJ2-3; TRBD2 agrees at 11 bases. CDR1 is LGHDT and CDR2 is YNNKEL in the germline V gene (reference sequence). V shed 5 bases and J 2 bases; nucleotides not matched to a gene: 6. The CDR3 totals 16 residues. CDR3 in amino acids: CASSVTSGGITDTQYF. The CDR3, as DNA: TGTGCCAGCAGCGTTACTAGCGGGGGCATCACAGATACGCAGTATTTT.

The chain joins TRBV19 to TRBJ2-5; 11 bases match TRBD2. Trimming took 5 bases from V and 4 from J; bases not matched to a gene: 6. This CDR3 contains 15 residues. CDR1 and CDR2 from the germline V gene are LNHDA and SQIVND (reference sequence). As DNA, the CDR3 is TGTGCCAGTAGTCCCCTGACTAGCGGGATAGAGACCCAGTACTTC. It translates to CASSPLTSGIETQYF. Full variable domain (missing parts from reference TRBV19 and TRBJ2-5): DGGITQSPKYLFRKEGQNVTLSCEQNLNHDAMYWYRQDPGQGLRLIYYSQIVNDFQKGDIAEGYSVSREKKESFPLTVTSAQKNPTAFYLCASSPLTSGIETQYFGPGTRLLVL.

This clone was observed a single time. For the CDR3, the DNA is TGTGCCAGCAGTGAAGTGGGTAGCGGGAGGGTGGAGACCCAGTACTTC. As protein: CASSEVGSGRVETQYF. V gene TRBV9 combines with J gene TRBJ2-5, with TRBD2 matching over 11 bases. The germline V gene has CDR1 SGDLS and CDR2 YYNGEE. The J segment lost 5 bases and the V segment lost 5 bases, leaving 11 bases of the junction unmatched. CDR3 size: 16 residues. The full variable domain, its missing parts supplied by reference TRBV9 and TRBJ2-5, is DSGVTQTPKHLITATGQRVTLRCSPRSGDLSVYWYQQSLDQGLQFLIQYYNGEERAKGNILERFSAQQFPDLHSELNLSSLELGDSALYFCASSEVGSGRVETQYFGPGTRLLVL.